The rows below give T cell receptor beta chains drawn from one sample of a study of T cell responses to AZD1222 COVID-19 vaccine. TCRdb's copy holds only in-frame clones and misses some; the assay was immunoSEQ multiplex PCR. The sample holds 120,000 or so clones, about 89% seen once. Here the sequenced sample was peripheral blood, taken on day 0 of AZD1222 vaccination. The source of these receptors is an adult in good health. The CDR3 runs from the conserved cysteine through the conserved F or W. The D gene is left open where the match is weak. Some rows have no size entry. The others give once, few or many, or a class for an expanded clone.

J: TRBJ1-2
V: TRBV6-5
D: TRBD1
size: .
DNA: TGTGCCAGCAGACAGGGGCGGGATGGCTACACCTTC
CDR3: CASRQGRDGYTF

J: TRBJ1-6
V: TRBV4-1
D: .
size: .
DNA: TGCGCCAGCAGCCCAGTGGGCTCCTATAATTCACCCCTCCACTTT
CDR3: CASSPVGSYNSPLHF

J: TRBJ1-1
V: TRBV3-1/TRBV3-2
D: .
size: .
DNA: TGTGCCAGCAGCCTTGAGAACACTGAAGCTTTCTTT
CDR3: CASSLENTEAFF

J: TRBJ2-4
V: TRBV10-1
D: TRBD1
size: .
DNA: TGCGCCAGCAGTCCAGACAGGGGGAACATTCAGTACTTC
CDR3: CASSPDRGNIQYF

J: TRBJ1-1
V: TRBV30
D: TRBD1
size: .
DNA: TGTGCCTGGAGTAGGAGACAGGGGGGCACTGAAGCTTTCTTT
CDR3: CAWSRRQGGTEAFF

J: TRBJ1-2
V: TRBV10-3
D: .
size: .
DNA: TGTGCCATCAGCAGGGCGCTCTTATATGGCTACACCTTC
CDR3: CAISRALLYGYTF

J: TRBJ2-7
V: TRBV7-9
D: .
size: .
DNA: TGTGCCAGCAGCTTAGCGGGGTCGGGCGAGCAGTACTTC
CDR3: CASSLAGSGEQYF

J: TRBJ2-1
V: TRBV2
D: .
size: .
DNA: TGTGCCAGCAAAGGCCCCCTACATTCGAATGAGCAGTTCTTC
CDR3: CASKGPLHSNEQFF

J: TRBJ2-3
V: TRBV9
D: .
size: .
DNA: TGTGCCAGCAGCGTAGCTAGAGGGGGGACAGATACGCAGTATTTT
CDR3: CASSVARGGTDTQYF

J: TRBJ2-7
V: TRBV5-6
D: .
size: once
DNA: TGTGCCAGCAGCTTGGACAGGGGAGGATCCGAGCAGTACTTC
CDR3: CASSLDRGGSEQYF

J: TRBJ2-1
V: TRBV19
D: TRBD2
size: .
DNA: TGTGCCAGTAGTATACTGGGACTAGCGGGAGTATCGTCCAATGAGCAGTTCTTC
CDR3: CASSILGLAGVSSNEQFF

J: TRBJ1-2
V: TRBV24-1
D: TRBD1
size: few
DNA: TGTGCCACTTCAACGACCGGGACAGGGGACTATGGCTACACCTTC
CDR3: CATSTTGTGDYGYTF

J: TRBJ2-1
V: TRBV9
D: TRBD2
size: .
DNA: TGTGCCAGCAGCGTAGAAGGACTAGCGGGAGGGCCGGACAATGAGCAGTTCTTC
CDR3: CASSVEGLAGGPDNEQFF

J: TRBJ1-5
V: TRBV6-5
D: .
size: .
DNA: TGTGCCAGCAGCAGGGGAAGGGCGGGTCAGCCCCAGCATTTT
CDR3: CASSRGRAGQPQHF

J: TRBJ2-6
V: TRBV7-6
D: .
size: .
DNA: TGTGCCAGCAGCCCATCGAGGGGCTCTGGGGCCAACGTCCTGACTTTC
CDR3: CASSPSRGSGANVLTF

J: TRBJ2-1
V: TRBV9
D: TRBD2
size: once
DNA: TGTGCCAGCAGCGTTGCCGGGACTAGCAGCCTAGGCCGGGACAATGAGCAGTTCTTC
CDR3: CASSVAGTSSLGRDNEQFF

J: TRBJ2-1
V: TRBV3-1/TRBV3-2
D: TRBD1
size: .
DNA: TGTGCCAGCAGCCCCCGGGACAGACTCAATGAGCAGTTCTTC
CDR3: CASSPRDRLNEQFF

J: TRBJ2-7
V: TRBV6-5
D: TRBD1
size: .
DNA: TGTGCCAGCAGTTATTTAATGGACAGGGCCGACGAGCAGTACTTC
CDR3: CASSYLMDRADEQYF

J: TRBJ2-7
V: TRBV7-6
D: .
size: once
DNA: TGTGCCAGCAGCTTTCGGGTTGGGGGACCTGGATACGAGCAGTACTTC
CDR3: CASSFRVGGPGYEQYF

J: TRBJ2-3
V: TRBV21-1
D: .
size: .
DNA: TGTGCCAGCAGAATCTCCGGGACTAGCGGGAGGGCCGTCACAGATACGCAGTATTTT
CDR3: CASRISGTSGRAVTDTQYF

J: TRBJ1-2
V: TRBV19
D: .
size: .
DNA: TGTGCCAGTAGTATGGTAGGGACCGATGATGGCTACACCTTC
CDR3: CASSMVGTDDGYTF

J: TRBJ2-5
V: TRBV28
D: TRBD2
size: .
DNA: TGTGCCAGCAGTTCTACTAGCGGGAAGAAGTCGGAAGAGACCCAGTACTTC
CDR3: CASSSTSGKKSEETQYF

J: TRBJ2-2
V: TRBV11-3
D: TRBD2
size: .
DNA: TGTGCCAGCAGCTTCCAAGCGGGAGATGACGGGGAGCTGTTTTTT
CDR3: CASSFQAGDDGELFF

J: TRBJ2-7
V: TRBV4-1
D: .
size: .
DNA: TGCGCCAGCAGCCAAGATATCCCAAGATTTTACTCGTACGAGCAGTACTTC
CDR3: CASSQDIPRFYSYEQYF

J: TRBJ2-3
V: TRBV19
D: .
size: .
DNA: TGTGCCAGTAGTATAGGTCCGGGTCGTGACACAGATACGCAGTATTTT
CDR3: CASSIGPGRDTDTQYF

J: TRBJ2-3
V: TRBV25-1
D: .
size: .
DNA: TGTGCCAGCAGTTCACCACAGGGTGAAGATACGCAGTATTTT
CDR3: CASSSPQGEDTQYF

J: TRBJ2-7
V: TRBV9
D: .
size: .
DNA: TGTGCCAGCAGCGTAGGCCAGTTGGAGCAGTACTTC
CDR3: CASSVGQLEQYF

J: TRBJ1-2
V: TRBV15
D: TRBD1
size: .
DNA: TGTGCCACCAGCAGAGATGTGGCAGGGGGCGGCTACACCTTC
CDR3: CATSRDVAGGGYTF

J: TRBJ2-7
V: TRBV23-1
D: .
size: .
DNA: TGCGCCAGCAGTCAATCGGAAACGGCTTGGTACTACGAGCAGTACTTC
CDR3: CASSQSETAWYYEQYF

J: TRBJ1-5
V: TRBV12-3/TRBV12-4
D: .
size: .
DNA: TGTGCCAGCAGTCAGGTCGGAAGGCCCCAGCATTTT
CDR3: CASSQVGRPQHF

J: TRBJ2-3
V: TRBV6-5
D: .
size: .
DNA: TGTGCCAGCAGCCCCCAAACTGGTACGCAGTATTTT
CDR3: CASSPQTGTQYF

J: TRBJ1-3
V: TRBV3-1/TRBV3-2
D: .
size: .
DNA: TGTGCCAGCAGCTACACGTTTACAGGGACTGGAAACACCATATATTTT
CDR3: CASSYTFTGTGNTIYF

J: TRBJ2-7
V: TRBV5-1
D: .
size: once
DNA: TGCGCCAGCACCCCCGGGAGAGTCTCCTACGAGCAGTACTTC
CDR3: CASTPGRVSYEQYF

J: TRBJ2-7
V: TRBV28
D: TRBD2
size: once
DNA: TGTGCCAGCAGCTTTAGCGGGAGAGTCAACGAGCAGTACTTC
CDR3: CASSFSGRVNEQYF

J: TRBJ1-4
V: TRBV28
D: .
size: few
DNA: TGTGCCAGCAGTCAGCGGGACATAACGGAACAGAAACTGTTTTTT
CDR3: CASSQRDITEQKLFF

J: TRBJ1-3
V: TRBV29-1
D: .
size: .
DNA: TGCAGCGTTGAAGGTCGACAGGCAGGAAACACCATATATTTT
CDR3: CSVEGRQAGNTIYF

J: TRBJ1-2
V: TRBV11-3
D: .
size: .
DNA: TGTGCCAGCAGCCTGAGGGGGGTCCGGGACTATGGCTACACCTTC
CDR3: CASSLRGVRDYGYTF

J: TRBJ1-2
V: TRBV27
D: .
size: .
DNA: TGTGCCAGCAGTCCCTCCCACCCCTCGGGATATGGCTACACCTTC
CDR3: CASSPSHPSGYGYTF

J: TRBJ2-7
V: TRBV5-6
D: TRBD1
size: .
DNA: TGTGCCAGCAGCGTAGGACAGGGTTTGTACGAGCAGTACTTC
CDR3: CASSVGQGLYEQYF

J: TRBJ2-7
V: TRBV7-6
D: .
size: .
DNA: TGTGCCAGCAGCTTAGATGAGGACACTTATGACCTCAACTACGAGCAGTACTTC
CDR3: CASSLDEDTYDLNYEQYF

J: TRBJ1-6
V: TRBV11-2
D: .
size: .
DNA: TGTGCCAGCAGCTTACAGGGATTCGTAAATTCACCCCTCCACTTT
CDR3: CASSLQGFVNSPLHF

J: TRBJ2-4
V: TRBV15
D: TRBD1
size: .
DNA: TGTGCCACCAGCTTTAACAGGGGCCGGAGTTTTCTAGCCAAAAACATTCAGTACTTC
CDR3: CATSFNRGRSFLAKNIQYF

J: TRBJ1-1
V: TRBV28
D: .
size: .
DNA: TGTGCCAGCAGTTTCCCGTCAGGTTTTTCAGCTTTCTTT
CDR3: CASSFPSGFSAFF

J: TRBJ1-5
V: TRBV7-9
D: .
size: .
DNA: TGTGCCAGCAGCTCGAGGGACGGGGGTTTGTGGCAGCCCCAGCATTTT
CDR3: CASSSRDGGLWQPQHF

J: TRBJ2-5
V: TRBV18
D: TRBD1
size: .
DNA: TGTGCCAGCTCACCCGGACAGGGAGAGTACTTC
CDR3: CASSPGQGEYF

J: TRBJ2-7
V: TRBV6-6
D: .
size: .
DNA: TGTGCCAGCTCCCTCCTCGCGGGGACCCGCGAGCAGTACTTC
CDR3: CASSLLAGTREQYF

J: TRBJ1-4
V: TRBV2
D: .
size: .
DNA: TGTGCCAGCAGTCAAGATGAAAAACTGTTTTTT
CDR3: CASSQDEKLFF